A single sample gave rise to the 3 T cell receptor beta chains below, sequenced in a study of blood T cell repertoires in COVID-19. This table comes from immunoSEQ multiplex PCR, and its TCRdb copy is limited to in-frame clones, with some not included. The table has roughly 140,000 clones, 85% to 90% seen once. Sequencing was performed on peripheral blood. The source of these receptors is a woman aged 60-70 years with active COVID-19.

The rearrangement uses TRBV12-3 or TRBV12-4 and TRBJ2-1; no firm D call. CDR3 length: 12 amino acids. V lost 8 bases and J 8 bases, leaving 13 bases between the germline ends. The CDR3 here is CASGRAPHEQFF. In nucleotides, the CDR3 is TGTGCCAGCGGTCGAGCCCCCCATGAGCAGTTCTTC.

The V gene is TRBV24-1, the J gene TRBJ2-3; weak D call: TRBD2 (5 bases). V lost 4 bases to trimming and J lost 6 bases, with 13 bases between them. The CDR3 spans 14 residues. CDR1 is KGHDR and CDR2 is SFDVKD in the germline V gene. CDR3 in amino acids: CATSDPVEGDTQYF. In nucleotides, the CDR3 is TGTGCCACCAGTGACCCTGTAGAGGGCGATACGCAGTATTTT.

The V call is TRBV30, the J call TRBJ1-6; D is possibly TRBD1 (6 bases). This CDR3 spans 15 amino acids. V was trimmed by 4 bases and J by 9 bases, leaving 19 bases between them. The germline gives CDR1 GTSNPN, CDR2 SVGIG (reference sequence). The DNA of the CDR3 is TGTGCCTGGACCAAAGGGGGTTTTGAGGGTTCACCCCTCCACTTT. The encoded protein is CAWTKGGFEGSPLHF.